Presented here are 7 T cell receptor beta chains from one specimen sequenced in a study of T cell changes during pregnancy in multiple sclerosis (dated by TCRdb to between 2019 and 2020). Library preparation employed the immunoSEQ multiplex PCR assay. TCRdb's version of the immuneACCESS table is confined to in-frame rearrangements and falls short of the full clone set. An unresolved V gene accounts for under half of the shortfall where checked; the remainder is of unknown origin. In all, the sample holds about 80,000 clones, and just over 90% of those were seen once. Roughly 1.4% of the sample lies in the top ten. This material consisted of peripheral blood, taken before pregnancy. The receptors were sampled from a female donor with multiple sclerosis, enrolled in a pregnancy study.

CDR3 residues: CASSESSLEQYF. CDR3 sequence (DNA): TGTGCCAGCAGTGAAAGCTCCCTCGAGCAGTACTTC. The J gene is TRBJ2-7, the V gene TRBV2; unclear D gene. The CDR3 is 12 residues long. CDR1 SNHLY and CDR2 FYNNEI come from the germline V gene. Trimming cost V 2 bases and J 6 bases, with 8 bases left between them. The full variable domain, its missing parts supplied by reference TRBV2 and TRBJ2-7, is EPEVTQTPSHQVTQMGQEVILRCVPISNHLYFYWYRQILGQKVEFLVSFYNNEISEKSEIFDDQFSVERPDGSNFTLKIRSTKLEDSAMYFCASSESSLEQYFGPGTRLTVT.

The chain uses TRBV7-2 and TRBJ2-1, with D tentatively TRBD1 (6 bases). The CDR3 contains 15 residues. Trimming pared 5 bases from V and 2 bases from J, leaving 13 bases between. Looked up from germline, CDR1 is SGHTA and CDR2 is FQGNSA. In nucleotides, the CDR3 is TGTGCCAGCAGCGCGGACAGAGGGACCTACAATGAGCAGTTCTTC. Its protein is CASSADRGTYNEQFF.

The J gene is TRBJ1-6, the V gene TRBV4-2, with 10 bases that match TRBD1. The V gene end was trimmed by 1 base and the J gene end by 7 bases; junction bases not matched to a gene: 1. This CDR3 is 15 amino acids long. Germline V gene lookup returns CDR1 LGHNA and CDR2 YNFKEQ. The CDR3 loop reads CASSQGQGANSPLHF. The DNA of the CDR3 is TGTGCCAGCAGCCAAGGACAGGGGGCCAATTCACCCCTCCACTTT.

This clone was recorded only once. The V and J genes are TRBV6-1 and TRBJ2-5, with unresolved D. Trimming removed 2 bases from V and 0 bases from J, with 10 bases in between. Per germline, CDR1 MNHNS and CDR2 SASEGT. This CDR3 has 15 residues. The CDR3 is CASSELRWYQETQYF. The CDR3 coding sequence is TGTGCCAGCAGTGAACTCCGGTGGTACCAAGAGACCCAGTACTTC.

In this sample, this clone turned up once. This chain connects TRBV13 to TRBJ2-1; no clear D gene. V lost 5 bases to trimming and J lost 7 bases, with 21 bases between them. The CDR3 has 16 residues. In germline, CDR1 is PRHDT, CDR2 FYEKMQ (reference sequence). The CDR3 loop is CASSPPGSRRRNEQFF. In DNA, the CDR3 is TGTGCCAGCAGCCCCCCCGGCAGCCGCCGGCGGAATGAGCAGTTCTTC.

This clone was detected once. The rearrangement links TRBV15 to TRBJ2-7; 7 nucleotides match TRBD1. The CDR3 contains 15 residues. V shed 3 bases and J 4 bases; nucleotides not matched to a gene: 9. The V gene's germline CDR1 is LNHNV and CDR2 YYDKDF (reference sequence). The CDR3 region has the DNA TGTGCCACCAGCAGGGGACAGATAGATTCATACGAGCAGTACTTC. This translates into CATSRGQIDSYEQYF.

The gene calls are TRBV10-3 and TRBJ1-2, with D unclear. The CDR3 has 12 amino acids. Germline values: CDR1 ENHRY, CDR2 SYGVKD. Deletions cut 10 bases from V and 2 bases from J, with 11 bases between. CDR3 nucleotides: TGTGCCACAGAGGGTGGAAACTATGGCTACACCTTC. Translated: CATEGGNYGYTF.